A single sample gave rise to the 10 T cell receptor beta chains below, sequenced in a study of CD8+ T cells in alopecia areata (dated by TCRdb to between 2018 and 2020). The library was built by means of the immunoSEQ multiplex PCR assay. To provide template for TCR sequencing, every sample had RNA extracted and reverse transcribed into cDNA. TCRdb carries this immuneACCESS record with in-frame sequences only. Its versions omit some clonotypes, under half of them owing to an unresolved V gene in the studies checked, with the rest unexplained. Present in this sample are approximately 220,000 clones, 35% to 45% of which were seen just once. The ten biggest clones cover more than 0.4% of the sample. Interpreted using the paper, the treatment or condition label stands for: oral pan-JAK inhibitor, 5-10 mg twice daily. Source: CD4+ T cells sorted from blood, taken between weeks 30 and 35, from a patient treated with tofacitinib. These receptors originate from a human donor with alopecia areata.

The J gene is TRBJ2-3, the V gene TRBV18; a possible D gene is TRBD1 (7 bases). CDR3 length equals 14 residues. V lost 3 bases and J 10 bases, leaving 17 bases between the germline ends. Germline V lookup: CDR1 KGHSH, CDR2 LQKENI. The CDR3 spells CASSPRGGGMAQYF. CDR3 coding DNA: TGTGCCAGCTCACCCAGAGGGGGCGGGATGGCGCAGTATTTT.

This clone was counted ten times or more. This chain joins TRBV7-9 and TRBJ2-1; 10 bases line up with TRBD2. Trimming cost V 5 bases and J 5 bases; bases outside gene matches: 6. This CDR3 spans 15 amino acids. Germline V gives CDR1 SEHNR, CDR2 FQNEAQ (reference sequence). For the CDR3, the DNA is TGTGCCAGCAGCGCACGGACTAGCGGAAACAATGAGCAGTTCTTC. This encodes CASSARTSGNNEQFF.

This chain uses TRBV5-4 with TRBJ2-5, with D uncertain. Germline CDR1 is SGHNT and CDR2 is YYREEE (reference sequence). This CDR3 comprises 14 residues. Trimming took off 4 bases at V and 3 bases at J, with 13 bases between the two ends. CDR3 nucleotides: TGTGCCAGCAGCGCTGGGCTCTCAAAAGAGACCCAGTACTTC. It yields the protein CASSAGLSKETQYF.

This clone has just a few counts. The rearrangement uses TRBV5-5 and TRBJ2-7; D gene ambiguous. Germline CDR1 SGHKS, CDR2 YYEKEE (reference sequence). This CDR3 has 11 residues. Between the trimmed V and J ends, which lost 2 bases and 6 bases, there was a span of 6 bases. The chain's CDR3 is CASSFASEQYF. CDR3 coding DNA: TGTGCCAGCAGCTTCGCTTCCGAGCAGTACTTC.

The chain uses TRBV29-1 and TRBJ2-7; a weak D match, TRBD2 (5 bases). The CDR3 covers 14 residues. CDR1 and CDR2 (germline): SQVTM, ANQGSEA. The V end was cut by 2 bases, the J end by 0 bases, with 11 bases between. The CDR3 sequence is CSVERGSGSYEQYF. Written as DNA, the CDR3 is TGCAGCGTTGAAAGAGGGAGCGGCTCCTACGAGCAGTACTTC.

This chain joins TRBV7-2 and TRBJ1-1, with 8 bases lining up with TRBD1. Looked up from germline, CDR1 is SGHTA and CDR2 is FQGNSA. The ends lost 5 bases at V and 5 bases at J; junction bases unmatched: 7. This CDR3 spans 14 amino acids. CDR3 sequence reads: CASSVTGAGTEAFF. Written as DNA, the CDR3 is TGTGCCAGCAGCGTGACAGGGGCCGGGACTGAAGCTTTCTTT.

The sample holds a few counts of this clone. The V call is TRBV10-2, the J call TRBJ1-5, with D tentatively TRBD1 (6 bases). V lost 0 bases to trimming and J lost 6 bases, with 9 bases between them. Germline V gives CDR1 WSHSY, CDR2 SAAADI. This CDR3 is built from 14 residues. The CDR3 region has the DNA TGCGCCAGCAGTGAGTCGGACAGCGGTCAGCCCCAGCATTTT. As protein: CASSESDSGQPQHF.

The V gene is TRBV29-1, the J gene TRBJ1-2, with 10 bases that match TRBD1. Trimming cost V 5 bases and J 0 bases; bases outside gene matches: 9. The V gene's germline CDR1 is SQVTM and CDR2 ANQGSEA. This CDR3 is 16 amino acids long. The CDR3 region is CSVSPGQGNPNYGYTF. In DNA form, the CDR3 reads TGCAGCGTTAGCCCGGGACAGGGGAACCCTAACTATGGCTACACCTTC.

The CDR3 reads CASSLETVRGYTF. CDR3 nucleotides: TGCGCCAGCAGCTTGGAGACAGTTCGCGGCTACACCTTC. The chain uses TRBV5-1 and TRBJ1-2; tentative D call: TRBD1 (5 bases). The CDR3 loop spans 13 amino acids. The V end was cut by 0 bases, the J end by 8 bases, with 11 bases between. Germline values: CDR1 SGHRS, CDR2 YFSETQ.

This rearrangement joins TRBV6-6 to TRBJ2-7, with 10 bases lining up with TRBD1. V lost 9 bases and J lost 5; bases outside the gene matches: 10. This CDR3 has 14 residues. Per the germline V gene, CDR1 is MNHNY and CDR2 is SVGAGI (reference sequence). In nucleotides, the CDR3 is TGTGCCAGTGTTACCGGGACAGGGGACAACGAGCAGTACTTC. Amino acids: CASVTGTGDNEQYF.